The 10 T cell receptor beta chains given below trace back to one sample, sequenced in a study of blood T cell repertoires in COVID-19. Measured with immunoSEQ multiplex PCR; TCRdb has only the in-frame clones, and not every one. Of approximately 99,000 clones in the sample, 70% to 90% were seen once. Sample: peripheral blood. The receptor source for this set is an older woman in a cohort sampled during active or convalescent COVID-19.

The chain links TRBV7-8 to TRBJ2-1; 14 bases agree with TRBD2. The CDR3 loop spans 15 amino acids. The J segment lost 7 bases and the V segment lost 5 bases, leaving 4 bases of the junction unmatched. Per germline, CDR1 SGHVS and CDR2 FQNEAQ. This chain's CDR3 is CASSGTSGSRNEQFF. CDR3 coding DNA: TGTGCCAGCAGCGGGACTAGCGGGAGTAGGAATGAGCAGTTCTTC.

The chain joins TRBV30 to TRBJ1-5; D is undetermined. The germline CDR1 and CDR2 sequences are GTSNPN and SVGIG (reference sequence). V was trimmed by 0 bases and J by 0 bases, leaving 6 bases between them. The CDR3 is made up of 14 amino acids. For the CDR3, the DNA is TGTGCCTGGAGTGTTTCCGTTAGCAATCAGCCCCAGCATTTT. Residues: CAWSVSVSNQPQHF. The full variable domain, with the rest looked up from reference TRBV30 and TRBJ1-5, is SQTIHQWPATLVQPVGSPLSLECTVEGTSNPNLYWYRQAAGRGLQLLFYSVGIGQISSEVPQNLSASRPQDRQFILSSKKLLLSDSGFYLCAWSVSVSNQPQHFGDGTRLSIL.

This clone was seen a handful of times. Here the CDR3 reads CASSSILNRGRMGYTF. CDR3 in DNA: TGTGCCAGCAGCTCAATACTCAACAGGGGGCGGATGGGCTACACCTTC. This chain joins TRBV5-5 and TRBJ1-2; 9 nucleotides match TRBD1. The CDR3 consists of 16 residues. The V segment lost 3 bases and the J segment 8 bases; nucleotides outside the gene matches: 14. Per germline, CDR1 SGHKS and CDR2 YYEKEE (reference sequence).

The chain couples TRBV5-1 to TRBJ1-4; tentatively, D is TRBD1 (6 bases). V was cut by 4 bases and J by 1 base, with 11 bases left in between. The germline gives CDR1 SGHRS, CDR2 YFSETQ. This CDR3 contains 15 residues. The CDR3 here is CASSPNRETNEKLFF. DNA for the CDR3: TGCGCCAGCAGCCCCAACAGGGAAACTAATGAAAAACTGTTTTTT.

This sequence joins TRBV6-7 and TRBJ1-1; possibly TRBD1 for D (6 bases). TRBV6-7 is an open reading frame, and its role is uncertain. The CDR3 is 16 amino acids. V shed 2 bases and J shed 5 bases, with 18 bases lying between them. This CDR3 reads CASSYRPGALGTEAFF. The CDR3 DNA sequence: TGTGCCAGCAGTTACCGACCAGGGGCCTTAGGGACTGAAGCTTTCTTT.

The CDR3 sequence is CASRRASGGVQETQYF. The CDR3 bases are TGTGCCAGCAGGAGAGCTAGCGGGGGTGTCCAAGAGACCCAGTACTTC. The chain combines TRBV27 with TRBJ2-5; 10 bases agree with TRBD2. The length of the CDR3 is 16 residues. V was pared by 6 bases and J by 1 base, with 8 bases of the junction left unmatched. Germline assignment: CDR1 MNHEY and CDR2 SMNVEV (reference sequence).

The rearrangement joins TRBV7-3 to TRBJ2-3; 10 bases are a match to TRBD2. CDR1 and CDR2 (germline): SGHTA, FQGTGA. V was pared by 6 bases and J by 2 bases, with 5 bases of the junction left unmatched. The CDR3 length is 15 residues. As DNA, the CDR3 is TGTGCCAGCAGTATTAGCGGGAGGCCCACAGATACGCAGTATTTT. It encodes CASSISGRPTDTQYF.

This sequence joins TRBV29-1 and TRBJ1-1, with 7 bases identical to TRBD1. This CDR3 spans 13 amino acids. V dropped 4 bases and J dropped 1; count of bases not matched to a gene: 3. Germline loops: CDR1 SQVTM, CDR2 ANQGSEA. CDR3 in amino acids: CSVARQGNTEAFF. CDR3 nucleotide sequence: TGCAGCGTTGCTCGACAGGGGAACACTGAAGCTTTCTTT.

This chain links TRBV5-1 with TRBJ1-5; a possible D gene is TRBD1 (6 bases). The V end was cut by 3 bases, the J end by 7 bases, with 14 bases between. This CDR3 has 14 residues. Germline CDR1 reads SGHRS; CDR2 reads YFSETQ. CDR3 coding DNA: TGCGCCAGCAGCTCACAGGGTGGCGGGCAGCCCCAGCATTTT. This gives the protein CASSSQGGGQPQHF.

The chain carries TRBV3-1 (or the pseudogene TRBV3-2) and TRBJ1-1; 9 bases fit TRBD1. Germline V gene sequence: CDR1 LGHDT, CDR2 YNNKEL (reference sequence). V lost 6 bases to trimming and J lost 5 bases; unmatched junction nucleotides: 4. The CDR3 loop spans 13 amino acids. The CDR3 DNA is TGTGCCAGCAGGAGACAGGGGGGTACTGAAGCTTTCTTT. It yields the protein CASRRQGGTEAFF.